One sample yielded the 17 T cell receptor beta chains listed below, sequenced in a study of T-cell memory formation after mild COVID-19. TCRdb analysed the 5' RACE reads with MiXCR anew, one entry per CDR3 protein. The table shows around 150,000 distinct CDR3 sequences, with 13% to 15% occurring only once. Sequencing was done on a sample of PBMCs or a T cell subset sorted from them (not recorded which). The receptors originated from an adult woman who had mild COVID-19 (a few samples of this study predate the infection). Cell type and time point are not known.

This clonotype was found a few times. The rearrangement joins TRBV4-2 to TRBJ1-6; the D gene is possibly TRBD1 (5 bases). In germline, CDR1 is LGHNA, CDR2 YNFKEQ. The CDR3 totals 16 residues. Trimming took 0 bases from V and 11 from J, leaving 17 bases between them. CDR3 coding DNA: TGTGCCAGCAGCCAAGACCTCGGGACTGTTGGGGCACCCCTCCACTTT. Protein product: CASSQDLGTVGAPLHF.

This clonotype turned up a few times. The gene calls are TRBV12-3 or TRBV12-4 and TRBJ1-1, with 9 bases identical to TRBD1. The CDR3 has 15 residues. With 7 bases clipped from V and 0 bases from J, the junction kept 6 bases outside the gene matches. CDR3: CASNRDRALNTEAFF. CDR3 sequence (DNA): TGTGCCAGCAACCGGGACAGGGCTCTGAACACTGAAGCTTTCTTT.

The chain uses TRBV30 and TRBJ1-1; D is unresolved. This CDR3 has 12 residues. Germline V gene sequence: CDR1 GTSNPN, CDR2 SVGIG (reference sequence). The V gene lost 2 bases and the J gene lost 9 bases, with 13 bases spanning the gap. In nucleotides, the CDR3 is TGTGCCTGGAGTCCCCTCGAACGTCAAGCTTTCTTT. Its protein product is CAWSPLERQAFF.

This clonotype was found a few times. The chain carries TRBV5-6 and TRBJ2-1; D unclear. The V gene lost 2 bases and the J gene lost 8 bases, with 8 bases spanning the gap. The germline gives CDR1 SGHDT, CDR2 YYEEEE. The CDR3 runs 12 residues. The CDR3 bases are TGTGCCAGCAGCTTAAACCCCTATGAGCAGTTCTTC. It encodes CASSLNPYEQFF.

A few counts support this clonotype. The rearrangement links TRBV7-8 to TRBJ2-1; TRBD2 is a possible D gene (6 bases). V was trimmed by 4 bases and J by 6 bases, leaving 10 bases between them. Germline V CDR1 and CDR2: SGHVS, FQNEAQ. The CDR3 totals 13 residues. Here the CDR3 reads CASSSGDFNEQFF. In DNA, the CDR3 is TGTGCCAGCAGCTCCGGGGACTTCAATGAGCAGTTCTTC.

The chain links TRBV5-1 to TRBJ2-5, with unresolved D. The CDR3 runs 16 residues. In germline, CDR1 is SGHRS, CDR2 YFSETQ. Trimming left V 0 bases short and J 5 bases short, with 17 bases between. CDR3 loop: CASSLDPGYRKETQYF. The CDR3 coding sequence is TGCGCCAGCAGCTTGGATCCGGGTTACAGAAAGGAGACCCAGTACTTC. Complete variable domain (other parts from reference TRBV5-1 and TRBJ2-5): KAGVTQTPRYLIKTRGQQVTLSCSPISGHRSVSWYQQTPGQGLQFLFEYFSETQRNKGNFPGRFSGRQFSNSRSEMNVSTLELGDSALYLCASSLDPGYRKETQYFGPGTRLLVL.

The rearrangement links TRBV20-1 to TRBJ1-1; 8 positions agree with TRBD1. CDR3 length equals 13 residues. J was trimmed by 10 bases and V by 6 bases; bases with no gene match: 13. Germline V gene sequence: CDR1 DFQATT, CDR2 SNEGSKA (reference sequence). The DNA for the CDR3 is TGCAGTGCGGACAGGGTTTATCGAGATCGAGCTTTCTTT. Amino acids: CSADRVYRDRAFF.

The chain uses TRBV20-1 and TRBJ1-5; D possibly corresponds to TRBD1 (6 bases). The CDR3 extends over 13 amino acids. Germline V gene lookup returns CDR1 DFQATT and CDR2 SNEGSKA (reference sequence). Trimming removed 5 bases from V and 4 bases from J, with 12 bases in between. This CDR3 is CSAGGGWNQPQHF. The DNA for the CDR3 is TGCAGTGCTGGAGGGGGGTGGAATCAGCCCCAGCATTTT.

The chain is built from TRBV15 and TRBJ2-3; TRBD1 is a possible D gene (5 bases). Germline V lookup: CDR1 LNHNV, CDR2 YYDKDF (reference sequence). The CDR3 is made up of 13 amino acids. The V gene lost 9 bases and the J gene lost 1 base, with 11 bases spanning the gap. CDR3 in amino acids: CATMGHGTDTQYF. In nucleotides, the CDR3 is TGTGCCACGATGGGGCATGGCACAGATACGCAGTATTTT.

This clonotype was seen ten or more times. The chain recombines TRBV24-1 with TRBJ2-1; 15 bases map to TRBD2. The CDR3 is 15 residues long. Germline V gene data show CDR1 as KGHDR and CDR2 as SFDVKD. V shed 3 bases and J 12 bases; nucleotides not matched to a gene: 5. In DNA, the CDR3 is TGTGCCACCAGTGATCCCGGGACTAGCGGGAGGAGGCAGTTCTTC. It codes for CATSDPGTSGRRQFF.

This clonotype came up once. This rearrangement joins TRBV6-2 or TRBV6-3 to TRBJ2-1; maybe TRBD2 (6 bases). CDR3 length equals 16 residues. CDR1 and CDR2 (germline): MNHEY, SVGEGT. Deletions cut 0 bases from V and 3 bases from J, with 12 bases between. The CDR3 DNA reads as TGTGCCAGCAGTTACTCGAGCGGGCAGTACTACAATGAGCAGTTCTTC. Amino acid sequence: CASSYSSGQYYNEQFF.

V is TRBV13 and J is TRBJ2-1, with D possibly TRBD2 on 6 matching bases. Germline lookup yields CDR1 PRHDT and CDR2 FYEKMQ (reference sequence). V was pared by 7 bases and J by 7 bases, with 20 bases between. The CDR3 runs 15 residues. CDR3 DNA: TGTGCCAGCATCCTTCGGGAGTCCGGGAGTAATGAGCAGTTCTTC. Translation gives CASILRESGSNEQFF.

In this sample, this clonotype turned up a few times. V and J are TRBV5-5 and TRBJ2-3, with 7 bases identical to TRBD1. CDR3 length: 17 residues. Germline V gives CDR1 SGHKS, CDR2 YYEKEE (reference sequence). Unmatched junction bases numbered 13, after V lost 4 bases and J lost 2 bases. CDR3 sequence (DNA): TGTGCCAGCAGCCCCACGACAGGGTTGGGATACACAGATACGCAGTATTTT. The encoded protein is CASSPTTGLGYTDTQYF.

This chain uses TRBV5-1 with TRBJ1-1, with D possibly matching TRBD1 (5 bases). CDR1 is SGHRS, CDR2 YFSETQ, per germline. Trimming took off 3 bases at V and 1 base at J, with 7 bases between the two ends. There are 13 residues in the CDR3. The CDR3 DNA is TGCGCCAGCAGCTCGGACAAGAACACTGAAGCTTTCTTT. It codes for CASSSDKNTEAFF. The whole variable domain, filled in from reference TRBV5-1 and TRBJ1-1, reads KAGVTQTPRYLIKTRGQQVTLSCSPISGHRSVSWYQQTPGQGLQFLFEYFSETQRNKGNFPGRFSGRQFSNSRSEMNVSTLELGDSALYLCASSSDKNTEAFFGQGTRLTVV.

This clonotype was seen a few times. The chain employs TRBV12-3 or TRBV12-4 and TRBJ1-5, with 12 bases aligning to TRBD1. V trimming: 3 bases; J trimming: 0 bases; junction bases outside the gene matches: 3. CDR3 size: 17 residues. The CDR3 sequence is CASSLGDRGRSNQPQHF. CDR3 DNA: TGTGCCAGCAGTTTGGGGGACAGGGGGCGTAGCAATCAGCCCCAGCATTTT.

This chain links TRBV28 with TRBJ1-2, with D unresolved. Looked up from germline, CDR1 is MDHEN and CDR2 is SYDVKM. Trimming stripped 9 bases from V and 1 base from J, with 15 bases between. This CDR3 spans 14 amino acids. This CDR3 reads CASTYRGYNYGYTF. The CDR3 DNA reads TGTGCCAGTACTTACCGGGGATATAACTATGGCTACACCTTC.

This clonotype has a handful of counts. The chain combines TRBV7-2 with TRBJ2-7; TRBD1 aligns across 9 bases. CDR1 and CDR2 (germline): SGHTA, FQGNSA. Unmatched junction bases numbered 3, after V lost 3 bases and J lost 3 bases. This CDR3 spans 14 amino acids. CDR3: CASSFGQGYYEQYF. In DNA, the CDR3 is TGTGCCAGCAGCTTCGGACAGGGGTACTACGAGCAGTACTTC.